This T cell receptor (beta chain) appears in the sequencing data of a study of regulatory T cells in long-lasting Graves disease. As for the study in general: Graves' patients, diagnosed recently, had received antithyroid drugs under 3 months.

Regarding this clonotype: Antigen unknown.

Overall study results and limits: Favored gene segments in persistent disease were TRBV28, TRBJ1-2 and TRBJ2-5.

This CDR3 is 9 amino acids long. The germline V gene has CDR1 MNHEY and CDR2 SVGEGT. J lost 16 bases, V lost 5 bases, and 1 base had no gene match. Time point given: newly diagnosed GD, antithyroid drugs for less than 3 months. The TCR library was made from RNA that had been extracted from PBMCs in TRIzol. Sequencing libraries for TCR beta were prepared with iRepertoire HTBI primers and Arm-PCR of CDR3 regions. TCRdb reanalysed the multiplex PCR reads using MiXCR and keeps one entry per CDR3 protein. Of 510,000 or so distinct CDR3 sequences in the sample, around 12% were seen once. These data also formed part of another study, on T cells in Graves' hyperthyroidism and ophthalmopathy. This second report adds: During a first-round RT-PCR of the TCR CDR3, the HTBI primer set was used.

The source was peripheral blood mononuclear cells (PBMCs), collected at new diagnosis, from a patient treated with antithyroid drugs. This TCR derives from a young woman with Graves disease. V gene TRBV6-2 or TRBV6-3 combines with J gene TRBJ2-1; 8 bases fit TRBD2. This CDR3 reads CASSLAGFF. The CDR3 nucleotides are TGTGCCAGCAGTCTAGCGGGCTTCTTC.